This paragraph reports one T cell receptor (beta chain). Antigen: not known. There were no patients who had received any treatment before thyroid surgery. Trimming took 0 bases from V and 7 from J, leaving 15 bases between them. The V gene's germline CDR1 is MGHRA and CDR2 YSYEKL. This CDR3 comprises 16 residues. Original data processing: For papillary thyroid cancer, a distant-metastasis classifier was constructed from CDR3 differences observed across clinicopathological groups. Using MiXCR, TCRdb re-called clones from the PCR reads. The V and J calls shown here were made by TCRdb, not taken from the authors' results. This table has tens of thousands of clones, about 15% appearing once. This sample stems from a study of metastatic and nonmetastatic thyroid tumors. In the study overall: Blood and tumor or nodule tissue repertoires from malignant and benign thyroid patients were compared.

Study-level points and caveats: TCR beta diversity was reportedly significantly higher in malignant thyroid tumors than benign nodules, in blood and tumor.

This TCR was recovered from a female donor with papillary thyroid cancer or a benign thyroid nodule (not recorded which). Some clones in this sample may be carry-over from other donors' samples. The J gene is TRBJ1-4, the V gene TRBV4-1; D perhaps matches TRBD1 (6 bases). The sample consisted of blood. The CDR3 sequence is CASSQETGLPVEKLFF. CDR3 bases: TGCGCCAGCAGCCAAGAGACAGGCCTCCCGGTTGAAAAACTGTTTTTT.